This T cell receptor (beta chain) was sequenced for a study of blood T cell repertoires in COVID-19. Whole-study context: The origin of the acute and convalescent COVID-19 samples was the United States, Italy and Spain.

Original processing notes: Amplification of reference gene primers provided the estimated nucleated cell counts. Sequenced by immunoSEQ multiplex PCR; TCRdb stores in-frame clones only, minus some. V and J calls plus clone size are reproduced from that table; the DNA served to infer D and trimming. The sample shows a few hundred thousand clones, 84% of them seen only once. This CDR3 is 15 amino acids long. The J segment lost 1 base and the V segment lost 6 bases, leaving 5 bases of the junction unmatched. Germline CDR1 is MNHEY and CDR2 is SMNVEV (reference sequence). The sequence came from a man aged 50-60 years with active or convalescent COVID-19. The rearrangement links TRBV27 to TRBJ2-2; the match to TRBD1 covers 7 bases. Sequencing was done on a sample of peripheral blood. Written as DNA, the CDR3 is TGTGCCAGCAGACCCGGGACAGTGAACACCGGGGAGCTGTTTTTT. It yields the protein CASRPGTVNTGELFF.